Included here is one T cell receptor beta chain sequence, with context. This record comes from a study of blood T cell repertoires in COVID-19. Study context: Sample material is recorded as cDNA or gDNA derived from T cells, B-cell-depleted T cells, or PBMCs.

Germline CDR1 reads SGHNT; CDR2 reads YENEEA. Germline trimming cut 0 bases from V and 4 bases from J; bases unmatched to any gene: 20. The CDR3 consists of 20 residues. In the original analysis: Counts of nucleated cells, estimated from reference gene primer amplification, were obtained. The table came from immunoSEQ multiplex PCR; TCRdb's copy has only in-frame clones and leaves some out. The D gene and trimming were derived from the DNA, and the V and J assignments and clone size from that table. The sample lists about 280,000 clones; 88% were seen once. This TCR came from a man younger than 35 with active or convalescent COVID-19. The sequenced sample consisted of peripheral blood. The chain combines TRBV11-3 with TRBJ1-2; 7 nucleotides agree with TRBD1. CDR3: CASSLEEGLLRQGPLYGYTF. The CDR3 region has the DNA TGTGCCAGCAGCTTAGAGGAGGGGCTGTTGAGACAGGGCCCCCTCTATGGCTACACCTTC.